These 19 T cell receptor beta chains came from one sample sequenced in a study of shared clonotypes between healthy human individuals (dated by TCRdb to about 2020). Library preparation employed the immunoSEQ multiplex PCR assay. TCRdb holds this immuneACCESS table with in-frame rearrangements only. Some clones are missing; in checked studies, unresolved V genes explain under half, and the rest has no known cause. Present in this sample are roughly 2,500,000 clones, over 85% of which were seen just once. The top ten clonotypes cover 0.35% to 0.45% of the sample. Sequencing was performed on naive CD4+ T cells from PBMCs. The cell subset or site label of this sample denotes: CD45RA+ positively selected. The receptors originated from a man younger than 30 in good health. Some clones in this sample may be carry-over from other donors' samples.

V and J are TRBV10-3 and TRBJ1-2; 7 nucleotides line up with TRBD1. CDR3 length equals 16 residues. CDR1 ENHRY and CDR2 SYGVKD come from the germline V gene. V dropped 3 bases and J dropped 5; count of bases not matched to a gene: 12. The CDR3 is CAISDRGGRFGYGYTF. In DNA, the CDR3 is TGTGCCATCAGTGATCGAGGGGGCCGCTTTGGATATGGCTACACCTTC.

The V call is TRBV6-7, the J call TRBJ1-5; unclear D gene. TRBV6-7 is annotated as an ORF whose role is uncertain. The CDR3 contains 13 residues. Between the trimmed V and J ends, which lost 2 bases and 10 bases, there was a span of 12 bases. CDR3 region: CASSYMGAGPQHF. The CDR3 DNA reads TGTGCCAGCAGTTACATGGGAGCGGGACCCCAGCATTTT.

J is TRBJ2-7 and V is TRBV19; D may be TRBD1 (5 bases). Germline V gives CDR1 LNHDA, CDR2 SQIVND (reference sequence). Trimming pared 3 bases from V and 0 bases from J, leaving 12 bases between. CDR3 length equals 15 residues. The CDR3, as DNA: TGTGCCAGTAGTATTGGTTGGGGCACCTCCTACGAGCAGTACTTC. Amino acid sequence: CASSIGWGTSYEQYF.

The rearrangement links TRBV11-3 to TRBJ1-2; D gene ambiguous. In germline, CDR1 is SGHNT, CDR2 YENEEA. V was cut by 2 bases and J by 6 bases, with 7 bases left in between. This CDR3 is built from 12 residues. The CDR3 sequence: CASSLSGDGYTF. The CDR3 DNA reads TGTGCCAGCAGCTTAAGCGGGGATGGCTACACCTTC.

The V and J genes are TRBV29-1 and TRBJ1-2; possibly TRBD1 for D (5 bases). With 6 bases removed from V and 2 bases from J, the gap between germline ends came to 10 bases. The CDR3 is 12 residues long. Germline V gives CDR1 SQVTM, CDR2 ANQGSEA. The CDR3 sequence: CSVGDWNYGYTF. CDR3 nucleotide sequence: TGCAGCGTAGGGGATTGGAACTATGGCTACACCTTC.

This clone has a single count. The chain is built from TRBV4-3 and TRBJ1-1; no reliable D call. From germline, CDR1 is LGHNA and CDR2 YSLEER. The CDR3 contains 14 residues. The germline V and J ends were trimmed by 0 bases and 2 bases, with 7 bases remaining between them. CDR3 sequence (DNA): TGCGCCAGCAGCCAAGATGCGGGAAACACTGAAGCTTTCTTT. Encoded protein: CASSQDAGNTEAFF.

The chain uses TRBV5-1 and TRBJ1-1, with D maybe TRBD1 (6 bases). CDR1 SGHRS and CDR2 YFSETQ come from the germline V gene. This CDR3 has 16 amino acids. V was pared by 4 bases and J by 2 bases, with 18 bases between. As DNA, the CDR3 is TGCGCCAGCAGCCGGGGCGGTGGGGGGCCTAACACTGAAGCTTTCTTT. Translation gives CASSRGGGGPNTEAFF.

The chain couples TRBV5-1 to TRBJ2-7, with D perhaps matching TRBD1 (5 bases). Germline CDR1 is SGHRS and CDR2 is YFSETQ. V was shortened by 5 bases and J by 3 bases, with 9 bases between the two germline ends. This CDR3 comprises 12 residues. In DNA, the CDR3 is TGCGCCAGCAGGCAGGGTAACTACGAGCAGTACTTC. Translation gives CASRQGNYEQYF.

Worth noting for this clone: This same CDR3 is encoded by further DNA sequences in the sample. The gene calls are TRBV7-3 and TRBJ1-1; D remains unclear. V lost 2 bases to trimming and J lost 1 base, with 5 bases between them. This CDR3 contains 13 residues. Germline CDR1 reads SGHTA; CDR2 reads FQGTGA. This CDR3 is CASSLSQNTEAFF. In DNA, the CDR3 is TGTGCCAGCAGCTTATCCCAGAACACTGAAGCTTTCTTT.

The sample holds a few counts of this clone. Distinct nucleotide sequences in the sample also encode this CDR3. The chain joins TRBV6-5 to TRBJ1-1; TRBD1 matches at 7 bases. CDR1 is MNHEY, CDR2 SVGAGI, per germline. The trim removed 6 bases at V and 1 base at J, leaving 5 bases unmatched. This CDR3 comprises 14 residues. This CDR3 is CASRGTARNTEAFF. The CDR3 DNA reads as TGTGCCAGCAGGGGGACAGCTAGGAACACTGAAGCTTTCTTT.

The chain uses TRBV5-1 and TRBJ2-3; D gene ambiguous. Germline CDR1 SGHRS, CDR2 YFSETQ. With 0 bases removed from V and 0 bases from J, the gap between germline ends came to 11 bases. This CDR3 is 16 amino acids long. CDR3 in DNA: TGCGCCAGCAGCTTGGTAGGCACAACTAGCACAGATACGCAGTATTTT. This encodes CASSLVGTTSTDTQYF.

About this clone itself: Additional DNA sequences in this sample encode the identical CDR3. CDR3 coding DNA: TGTGCCAGCAGCCGAGGACTAGCGGGAGCGGAGACCCAGTACTTC. This codes for CASSRGLAGAETQYF. The V and J genes are TRBV7-2 and TRBJ2-5; 13 positions agree with TRBD2. Trimming removed 5 bases from V and 5 bases from J; junction bases left unmatched: 5. This CDR3 comprises 15 residues. Germline-derived CDR1 and CDR2 are SGHTA and FQGNSA.

As to this clone: The sample carries other DNA sequences with the same CDR3. The chain couples TRBV11-2 to TRBJ2-7, with D maybe TRBD2 (6 bases). V was shortened by 1 base and J by 0 bases, with 7 bases between the two germline ends. This CDR3 has 14 residues. Germline assignment: CDR1 SGHAT and CDR2 FQNNGV. This chain's CDR3 is CASSLVRGSYEQYF. Here the CDR3 DNA reads TGTGCCAGCAGCTTAGTGCGGGGCTCCTACGAGCAGTACTTC.

The chain is built from TRBV4-3 and TRBJ1-5; D is unresolved. This CDR3 has 17 residues. Germline-derived CDR1 and CDR2 are LGHNA and YSLEER. Trimming cost V 0 bases and J 1 base, with 13 bases left between them. CDR3 sequence (DNA): TGCGCCAGCAGCCAAGATCTCGTCGACGGGAGCAATCAGCCCCAGCATTTT. Translation: CASSQDLVDGSNQPQHF.

The V call is TRBV19, the J call TRBJ2-7; perhaps D is TRBD1 or TRBD2 (5 bases each). Trimming cost V 7 bases and J 2 bases, with 15 bases left between them. Germline V gives CDR1 LNHDA, CDR2 SQIVND (reference sequence). CDR3 length: 14 residues. CDR3 in amino acids: CASNERGPPYEQYF. The CDR3 DNA reads as TGTGCCAGTAACGAGAGGGGACCGCCCTACGAGCAGTACTTC.

The chain employs TRBV19 and TRBJ2-6; 10 nucleotides line up with TRBD2. V shed 4 bases, J shed 0 bases, and the junction held 3 bases outside the gene matches. The CDR3 is 17 amino acids. The germline V gene has CDR1 LNHDA and CDR2 SQIVND (reference sequence). CDR3 in DNA: TGTGCCAGTAGTACAGGACTAGCGGTCTCTGGGGCCAACGTCCTGACTTTC. Its translation: CASSTGLAVSGANVLTF.

The chain couples TRBV5-1 to TRBJ1-1; 7 positions match TRBD1. With V trimmed by 0 bases and J by 2 bases, 4 bases remained unmatched. The CDR3 totals 15 residues. Germline loops: CDR1 SGHRS, CDR2 YFSETQ. The DNA for the CDR3 is TGCGCCAGCAGCTTGGGGGGACAGTCTAACACTGAAGCTTTCTTT. It specifies CASSLGGQSNTEAFF.

The J gene is TRBJ2-2, the V gene TRBV9; TRBD2 agrees at 9 bases. V lost 0 bases and J lost 9; bases outside the gene matches: 3. CDR3 length: 14 residues. The germline V gene encodes CDR1 SGDLS and CDR2 YYNGEE. The CDR3 loop reads CASSVASGDRELFF. The CDR3 region has the DNA TGTGCCAGCAGCGTAGCTAGCGGGGACCGGGAGCTGTTTTTT. Using reference TRBV9 and TRBJ2-2 for the parts outside the CDR3, the full variable domain is DSGVTQTPKHLITATGQRVTLRCSPRSGDLSVYWYQQSLDQGLQFLIQYYNGEERAKGNILERFSAQQFPDLHSELNLSSLELGDSALYFCASSVASGDRELFFGEGSRLTVL.

The V gene is TRBV6-5, the J gene TRBJ1-1; D may be TRBD1 (5 bases). Germline V CDR1 and CDR2: MNHEY, SVGAGI. Between the trimmed V and J ends, which lost 2 bases and 8 bases, there was a span of 15 bases. CDR3 length: 14 amino acids. In DNA, the CDR3 is TGTGCCAGCAGTTACAAGGTCGGGGCCCGGGAAGCTTTCTTT. It translates to CASSYKVGAREAFF.